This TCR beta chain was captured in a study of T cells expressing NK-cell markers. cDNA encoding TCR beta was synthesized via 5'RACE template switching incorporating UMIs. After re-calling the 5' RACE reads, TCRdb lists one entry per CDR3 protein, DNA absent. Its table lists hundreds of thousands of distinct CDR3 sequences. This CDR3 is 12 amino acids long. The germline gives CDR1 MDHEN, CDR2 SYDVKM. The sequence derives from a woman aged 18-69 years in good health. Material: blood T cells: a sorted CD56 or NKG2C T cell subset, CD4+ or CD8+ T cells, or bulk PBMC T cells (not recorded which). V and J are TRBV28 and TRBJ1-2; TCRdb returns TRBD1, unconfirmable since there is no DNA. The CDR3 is CASSEGAYGYTF.